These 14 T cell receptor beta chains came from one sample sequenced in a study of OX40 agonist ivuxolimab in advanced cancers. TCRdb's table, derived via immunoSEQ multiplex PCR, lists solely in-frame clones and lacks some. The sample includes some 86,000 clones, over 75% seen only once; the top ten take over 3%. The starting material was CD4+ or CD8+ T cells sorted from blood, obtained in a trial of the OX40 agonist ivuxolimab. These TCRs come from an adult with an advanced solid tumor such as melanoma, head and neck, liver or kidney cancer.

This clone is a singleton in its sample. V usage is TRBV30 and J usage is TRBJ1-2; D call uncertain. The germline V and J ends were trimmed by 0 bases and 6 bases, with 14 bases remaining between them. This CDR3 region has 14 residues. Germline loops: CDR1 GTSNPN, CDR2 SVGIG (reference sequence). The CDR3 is CAWSVRTVTDGYTF. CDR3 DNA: TGTGCCTGGAGTGTAAGGACCGTAACTGATGGCTACACCTTC. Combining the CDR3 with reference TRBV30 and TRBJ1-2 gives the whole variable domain SQTIHQWPATLVQPVGSPLSLECTVEGTSNPNLYWYRQAAGRGLQLLFYSVGIGQISSEVPQNLSASRPQDRQFILSSKKLLLSDSGFYLCAWSVRTVTDGYTFGSGTRLTVV.

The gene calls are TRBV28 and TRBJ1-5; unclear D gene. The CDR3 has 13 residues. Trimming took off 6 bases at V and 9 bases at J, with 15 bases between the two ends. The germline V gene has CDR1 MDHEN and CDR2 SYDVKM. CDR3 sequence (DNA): TGTGCCAGCAGCTCCGGGATCTTGGGGCCCCAGCATTTT. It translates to CASSSGILGPQHF.

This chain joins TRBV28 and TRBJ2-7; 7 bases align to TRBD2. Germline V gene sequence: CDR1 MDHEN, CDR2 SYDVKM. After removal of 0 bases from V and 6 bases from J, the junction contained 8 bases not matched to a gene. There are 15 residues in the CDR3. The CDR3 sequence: CASSLWGGYGGEQYF. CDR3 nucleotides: TGTGCCAGCAGTTTATGGGGGGGGTACGGTGGCGAGCAGTACTTC.

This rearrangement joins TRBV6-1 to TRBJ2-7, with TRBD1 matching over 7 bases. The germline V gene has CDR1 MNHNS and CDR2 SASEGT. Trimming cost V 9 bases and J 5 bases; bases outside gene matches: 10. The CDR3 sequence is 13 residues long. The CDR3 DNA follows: TGTGCCAGTCGACAGGGAACCTGGGACGAGCAGTACTTC. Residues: CASRQGTWDEQYF.

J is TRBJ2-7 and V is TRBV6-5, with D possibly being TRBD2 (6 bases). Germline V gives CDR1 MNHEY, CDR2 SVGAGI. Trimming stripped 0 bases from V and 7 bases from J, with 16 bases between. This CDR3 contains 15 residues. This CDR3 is CASSYSRLGEGEQYF. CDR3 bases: TGTGCCAGCAGTTACTCCCGACTAGGAGAGGGTGAGCAGTACTTC.

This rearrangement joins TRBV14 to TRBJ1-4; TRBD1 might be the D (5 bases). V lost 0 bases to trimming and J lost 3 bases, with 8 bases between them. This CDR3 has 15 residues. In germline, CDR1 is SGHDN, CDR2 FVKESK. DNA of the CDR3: TGTGCCAGCAGCCAAGATTTGGGGGCTAATGAAAAACTGTTTTTT. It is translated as CASSQDLGANEKLFF.

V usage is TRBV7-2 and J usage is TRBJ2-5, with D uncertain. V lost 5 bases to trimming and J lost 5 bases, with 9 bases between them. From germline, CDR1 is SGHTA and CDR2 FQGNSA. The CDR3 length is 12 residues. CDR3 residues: CASSQSRETQYF. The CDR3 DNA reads TGTGCCAGCAGCCAGTCCCGCGAGACCCAGTACTTC.

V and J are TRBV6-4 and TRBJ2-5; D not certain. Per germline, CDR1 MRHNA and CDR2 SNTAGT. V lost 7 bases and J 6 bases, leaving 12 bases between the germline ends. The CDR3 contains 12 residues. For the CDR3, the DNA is TGTGCCAGCATTCAACTTGGGCAGACCCAGTACTTC. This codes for CASIQLGQTQYF.

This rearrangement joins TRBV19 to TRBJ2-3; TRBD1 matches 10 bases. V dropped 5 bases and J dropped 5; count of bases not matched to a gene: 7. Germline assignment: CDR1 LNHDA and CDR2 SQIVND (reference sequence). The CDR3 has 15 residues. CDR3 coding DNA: TGTGCCAGTAGTCGACAGGGGGCTAGACAAGATACGCAGTATTTT. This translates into CASSRQGARQDTQYF.

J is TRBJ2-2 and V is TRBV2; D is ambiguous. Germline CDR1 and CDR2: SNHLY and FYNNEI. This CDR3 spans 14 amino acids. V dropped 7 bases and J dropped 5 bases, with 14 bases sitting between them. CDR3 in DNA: TGTGCCAGCAACCCGTACTGGGGAACCGGGGAGCTGTTTTTT. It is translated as CASNPYWGTGELFF.

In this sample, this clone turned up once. DNA of the CDR3: TGTGCCAGCAGGCTCCCGAGCACAGATACGCAGTATTTT. This translates into CASRLPSTDTQYF. The rearrangement joins TRBV28 to TRBJ2-3; D is uncertain. CDR1 and CDR2 (germline): MDHEN, SYDVKM. The ends were cut back, 6 bases at V and 0 bases at J, with 7 bases in the middle. There are 13 residues in the CDR3.

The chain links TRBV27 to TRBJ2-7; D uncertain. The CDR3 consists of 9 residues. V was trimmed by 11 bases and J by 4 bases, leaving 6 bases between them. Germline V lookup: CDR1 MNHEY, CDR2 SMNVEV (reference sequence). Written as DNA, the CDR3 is TGTGCCCGGTGGTACGAGCAGTACTTC. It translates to CARWYEQYF.

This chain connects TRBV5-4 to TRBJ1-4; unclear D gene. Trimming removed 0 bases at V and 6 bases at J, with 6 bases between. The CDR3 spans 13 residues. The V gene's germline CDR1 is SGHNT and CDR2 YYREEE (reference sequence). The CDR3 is CASSLEGYEKLFF. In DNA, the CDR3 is TGTGCCAGCAGCTTGGAGGGATATGAAAAACTGTTTTTT.

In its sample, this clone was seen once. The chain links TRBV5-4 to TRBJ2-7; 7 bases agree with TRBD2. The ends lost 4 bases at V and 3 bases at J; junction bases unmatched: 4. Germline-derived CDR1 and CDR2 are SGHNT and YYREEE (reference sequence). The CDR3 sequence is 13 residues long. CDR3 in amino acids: CASSRRGDYEQYF. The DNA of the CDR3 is TGTGCCAGCAGCCGCCGGGGGGACTACGAGCAGTACTTC.